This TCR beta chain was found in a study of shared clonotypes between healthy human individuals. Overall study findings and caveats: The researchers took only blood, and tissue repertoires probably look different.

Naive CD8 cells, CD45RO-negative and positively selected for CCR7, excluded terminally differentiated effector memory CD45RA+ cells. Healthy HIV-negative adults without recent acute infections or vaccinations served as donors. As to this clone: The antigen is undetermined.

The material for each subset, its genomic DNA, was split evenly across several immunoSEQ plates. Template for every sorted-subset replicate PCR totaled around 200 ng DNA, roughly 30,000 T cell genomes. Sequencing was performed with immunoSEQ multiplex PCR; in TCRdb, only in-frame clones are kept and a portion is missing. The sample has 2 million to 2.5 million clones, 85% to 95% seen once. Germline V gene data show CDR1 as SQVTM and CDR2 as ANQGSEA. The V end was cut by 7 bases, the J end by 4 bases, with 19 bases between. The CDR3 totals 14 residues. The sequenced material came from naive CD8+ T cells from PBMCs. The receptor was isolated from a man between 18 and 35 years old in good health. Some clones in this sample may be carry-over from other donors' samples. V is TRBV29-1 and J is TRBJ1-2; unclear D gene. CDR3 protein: CSALGSNNLYGYTF. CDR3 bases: TGCAGCGCGCTGGGGAGTAACAACCTCTATGGCTACACCTTC. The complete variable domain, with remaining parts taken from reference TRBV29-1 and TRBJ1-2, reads SAVISQKPSRDICQRGTSLTIQCQVDSQVTMMFWYRQQPGQSLTLIATANQGSEATYESGFVIDKFPISRPNLTFSTLTVSNMSPEDSSIYLCSALGSNNLYGYTFGSGTRLTVV.